This T cell receptor (beta chain) emerged from a study of shared clonotypes between healthy human individuals (TCRdb year 2020). Context from the whole study: A couple of women and three men aged 18 to 49 years were included in the cohort. Per donor, three plates each were used for CD4 naive and CD4 memory, two for CD8 naive, and one for CD8 memory. The study deeply sequenced blood TCR repertoires of about 5 healthy adults to estimate repertoire size and the extent of clonotype sharing between individuals. Different laboratories and diverse techniques were used to prepare libraries and sequence TCR repertoires, to increase sequencing depth and limit assay-specific biases. Between about 0.85 and 9.5 billion PBMCs per donor were obtained by leukapheresis. Study-wide conclusions, independent of this receptor: The small number of donors limited the genetic and exposure-history diversity represented. Pairwise subsampling indicated that sequencing depth was expected to affect the degree of clonotype sharing among donors. Only blood was sampled, and tissue TCR repertoires likely differ from those in blood. Naive subsets generally had larger estimated clonotype richness than memory subsets did. Incomplete sequencing was indicated by rarefaction of sorted-subset datasets, despite the large sequencing depth. Compared with non-shared clonotypes, the clonotypes found in all four sorted-subset donors had higher generation probabilities. Across several donors, about 5.2% of naive CD4, around 3.3% of naive CD8, about 2.3% of memory CD4, and roughly 0.41% of memory CD8 clonotypes were shared.

In the case of this clone: Its recognized antigen is unknown. It has no much larger one-base neighbor in the sample; base qualities were not kept.

TCR CDR3 regions were amplified from genomic DNA by multiplex PCR using the deep immunoSEQ assay. Extracted genomic DNA from each cell subset was spread evenly across all wells of several immunoSEQ 96-well plates, with each plate serving as a replicate. For sorted subsets, 200 to 250 ng genomic DNA, equal to 25,000 to 35,000 T cell genomes, was loaded into each replicate PCR. Purified libraries were measured with a Qubit 3.0 fluorometer, size-checked on a Bioanalyzer 2100, and measured again with the KAPA Library Quantification kit. Every immunoSEQ 96-well plate was sequenced on a separate single-read 150-cycle Illumina NextSeq 550 flow cell. Turning to the authors' computational methods: Because only junctional sequences without quality scores were contained in the immunoSEQ output, filtering matching that applied to full-length reads could not be performed. Sequences were annotated with PyIR, a Python wrapper for IgBLAST v1.9, and V/J genes and CDR3 were assigned using IMGT germline references. Reads were filtered out if the reads had weak V/J assignments (E-value above 1e-6), no CDR3, stop codons, out-of-frame junctions, or ambiguous translated residues. V3J clonotypes were defined as sequences sharing an identical inferred V gene, J gene, and CDR3 amino acid sequence. The percentage overlap between two repertoires was calculated by dividing the number of shared unique clonotypes by the size of the smaller repertoire. Richness of each repertoire was evaluated using RTK rarefaction, the Chao1 estimator, and Recon v2.1 estimates of unobserved clonotypes. Generation probabilities were computed with OLGA for all TCRbeta clonotypes obtained by the gDNA method from several donors. Held by TCRdb, this immuneACCESS table contains in-frame sequences only and omits some clones. Under half of the omission traces to an unresolved V gene where checked; the cause of the rest is unknown. V, J and clone size reflect that table, while D and trimming were determined from the DNA. In this sample the table shows hundreds of thousands of clones, 96% of which occur a single time. Of the sample, about 0.21% falls within the top ten clones.

CD8 naive samples consisted of CD45RO-negative cells that were positively selected for CCR7, yielding a CD45RA+CCR7+ population without TemRA cells. The donors were healthy, HIV-negative adults with no recently reported acute infections or vaccinations. All donors were Caucasian adults living in Nashville, Tennessee, USA. After blood collection by leukapheresis, PBMCs were isolated using Ficoll-Histopaque density gradient centrifugation and then cryopreserved in the vapor phase of liquid nitrogen. Purity and quantity of every magnetically sorted T cell population were checked by analytical flow cytometry. Each sorted fraction had its genomic DNA isolated and then quantified by UV absorbance on a Nanodrop 2000c. The sequencing sample was made of naive CD8+ T cells sorted from blood. The cell subset or site label for this specimen denotes: CD45RA+CCR7+. The clonotype comes from a man in his thirties or forties in good health.

CDR3 reads: CASGGLYNEQFF. The base sequence is TGTGCCAGCGGGGGACTTTACAATGAGCAGTTCTTC. The chain couples TRBV9 to TRBJ2-1, and the D gene may be TRBD2, 6 bases matching. The CDR3 measures 12 amino acids from cysteine to phenylalanine. The sequence is cut down to CDR3 DNA, 36 bases in frame from base 1. CDR1 is given as SGDLS and CDR2 as YYNGEE, both from the germline V gene. Cut back by 7 bases and 4 bases, the V and J ends lie 9 bases apart.